These 3 T cell receptor beta chains originate from one sample sequenced in a study of CD8 T cells in Susac syndrome. Random hexamers primed reverse transcription of about 0.5 to 1 ug RNA. TCRdb analysed the immunoSEQ multiplex PCR reads with MiXCR anew, one entry per CDR3 protein. This table holds 150,000 to 200,000 distinct CDR3 sequences, roughly 93% found once. The sequencing sample was made of CD4+ T cells from PBMCs. The receptors here all came from a human donor in good health.

CDR3 amino acids: CSASPSGGYTF. The CDR3 nucleotides are TGCAGTGCTAGTCCTTCGGGGGGCTACACCTTC. V and J are TRBV20-1 and TRBJ1-2; D call uncertain. V was shortened by 3 bases and J by 8 bases, with 10 bases between the two germline ends. The V gene's germline CDR1 is DFQATT and CDR2 SNEGSKA (reference sequence). This CDR3 is 11 amino acids long.

The J gene is TRBJ2-7, the V gene TRBV3-1; 8 nucleotides align to TRBD2. The CDR3 is 15 amino acids. J gave up 1 base and V 1 base, and 3 bases lay outside the gene matches. CDR1 and CDR2 from the germline V gene are LGHDT and YNNKEL (reference sequence). CDR3 DNA: TGTGCCAGCAGCCAAGCAGCGGGGGTATCCTACGAGCAGTACTTC. Its translation: CASSQAAGVSYEQYF.

This chain joins TRBV29-1 and TRBJ2-2; unclear D gene. Germline CDR1 SQVTM, CDR2 ANQGSEA. The CDR3 runs to 15 residues. Trimming stripped 0 bases from V and 1 base from J, with 9 bases between. The CDR3 region has the DNA TGCAGCGTTGAAGACCAACTGCTGAACACCGGGGAGCTGTTTTTT. Its translation is CSVEDQLLNTGELFF.